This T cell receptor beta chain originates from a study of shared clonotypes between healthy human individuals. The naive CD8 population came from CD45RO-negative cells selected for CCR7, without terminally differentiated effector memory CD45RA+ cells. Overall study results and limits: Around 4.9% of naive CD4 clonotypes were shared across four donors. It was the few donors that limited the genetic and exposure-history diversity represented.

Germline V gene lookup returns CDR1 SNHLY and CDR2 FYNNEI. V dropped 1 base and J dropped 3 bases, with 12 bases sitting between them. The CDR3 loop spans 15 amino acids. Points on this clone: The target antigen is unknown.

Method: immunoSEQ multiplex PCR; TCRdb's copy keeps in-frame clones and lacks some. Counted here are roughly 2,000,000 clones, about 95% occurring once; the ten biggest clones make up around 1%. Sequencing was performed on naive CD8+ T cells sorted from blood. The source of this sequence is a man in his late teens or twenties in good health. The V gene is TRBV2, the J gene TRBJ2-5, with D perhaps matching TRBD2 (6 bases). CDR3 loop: CASSEGAGPKETQYF. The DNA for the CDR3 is TGTGCCAGCAGTGAAGGGGCGGGGCCGAAAGAGACCCAGTACTTC.